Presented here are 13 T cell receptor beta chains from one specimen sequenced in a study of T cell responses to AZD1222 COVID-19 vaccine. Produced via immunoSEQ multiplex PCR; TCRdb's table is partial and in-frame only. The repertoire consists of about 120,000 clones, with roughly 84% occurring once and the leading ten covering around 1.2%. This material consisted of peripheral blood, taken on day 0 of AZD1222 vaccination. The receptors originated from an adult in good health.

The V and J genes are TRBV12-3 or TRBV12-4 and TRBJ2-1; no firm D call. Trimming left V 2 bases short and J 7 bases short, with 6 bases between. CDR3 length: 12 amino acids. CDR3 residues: CASSLNRNEQFF. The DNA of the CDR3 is TGTGCCAGCAGTTTAAACAGAAATGAGCAGTTCTTC.

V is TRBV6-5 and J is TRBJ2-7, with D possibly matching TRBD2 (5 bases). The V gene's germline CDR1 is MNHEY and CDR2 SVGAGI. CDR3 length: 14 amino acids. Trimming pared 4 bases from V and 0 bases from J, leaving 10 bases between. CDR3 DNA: TGTGCCAGCAGTTTGGAGGCCTTCTCCTACGAGCAGTACTTC. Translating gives CASSLEAFSYEQYF.

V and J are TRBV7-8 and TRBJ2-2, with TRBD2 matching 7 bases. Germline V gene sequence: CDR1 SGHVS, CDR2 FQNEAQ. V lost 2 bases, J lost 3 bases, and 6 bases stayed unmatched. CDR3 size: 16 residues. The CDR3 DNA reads TGTGCCAGCAGCTTATTCAATCGGGGGGACACCGGGGAGCTGTTTTTT. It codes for CASSLFNRGDTGELFF.

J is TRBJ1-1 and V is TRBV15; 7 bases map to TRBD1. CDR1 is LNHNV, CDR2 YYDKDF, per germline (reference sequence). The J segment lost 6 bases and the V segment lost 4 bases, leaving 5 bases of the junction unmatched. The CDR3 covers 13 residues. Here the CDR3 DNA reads TGTGCCACCAGCACCAGGGGGAGCGCTGAAGCTTTCTTT. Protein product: CATSTRGSAEAFF. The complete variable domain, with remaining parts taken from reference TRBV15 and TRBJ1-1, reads DAMVIQNPRYQVTQFGKPVTLSCSQTLNHNVMYWYQQKSSQAPKLLFHYYDKDFNNEADTPDNFQSRRPNTSFCFLDIRSPGLGDTAMYLCATSTRGSAEAFFGQGTRLTVV.

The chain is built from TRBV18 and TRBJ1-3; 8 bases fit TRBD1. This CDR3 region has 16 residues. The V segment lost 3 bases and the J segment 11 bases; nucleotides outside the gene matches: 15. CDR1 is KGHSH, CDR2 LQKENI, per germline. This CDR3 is CASSPSSPPGGSAIYF. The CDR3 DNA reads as TGTGCCAGCTCACCCTCAAGCCCGCCAGGGGGCTCGGCCATATATTTT.

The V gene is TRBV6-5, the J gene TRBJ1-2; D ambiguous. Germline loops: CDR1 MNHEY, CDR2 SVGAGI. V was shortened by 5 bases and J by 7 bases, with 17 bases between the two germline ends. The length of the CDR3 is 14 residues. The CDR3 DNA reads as TGTGCCAGCAGTCCAGCTGACAATCGGGGTGGCTACACCTTC. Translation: CASSPADNRGGYTF.

This CDR3 is CASSRDRGVGTEAFF. The CDR3 DNA reads TGTGCCAGCAGCCGGGACAGGGGAGTTGGCACTGAAGCTTTCTTT. V and J are TRBV7-6 and TRBJ1-1; 10 nucleotides line up with TRBD1. V lost 5 bases, J lost 4 bases, and 7 bases stayed unmatched. Germline CDR1 is SGHVS and CDR2 is FNYEAQ. CDR3 length equals 15 residues.

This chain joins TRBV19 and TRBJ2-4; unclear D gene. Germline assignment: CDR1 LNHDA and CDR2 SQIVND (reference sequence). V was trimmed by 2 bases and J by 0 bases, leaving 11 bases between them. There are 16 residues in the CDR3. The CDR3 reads CASSILAGRAKNIQYF. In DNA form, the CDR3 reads TGTGCCAGTAGTATATTGGCAGGACGAGCCAAAAACATTCAGTACTTC.

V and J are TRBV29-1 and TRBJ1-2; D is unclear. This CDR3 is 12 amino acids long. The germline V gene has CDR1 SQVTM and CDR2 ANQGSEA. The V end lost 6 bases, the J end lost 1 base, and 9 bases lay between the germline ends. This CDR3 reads CSVTDDNYGYTF. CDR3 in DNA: TGCAGCGTCACGGATGATAACTATGGCTACACCTTC.

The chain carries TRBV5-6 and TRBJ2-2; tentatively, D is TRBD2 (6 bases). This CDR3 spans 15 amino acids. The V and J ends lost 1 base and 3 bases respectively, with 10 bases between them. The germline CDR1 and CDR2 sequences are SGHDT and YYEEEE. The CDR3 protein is CASSLRDFYTGELFF. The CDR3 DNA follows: TGTGCCAGCAGCTTGCGGGACTTTTACACCGGGGAGCTGTTTTTT.

For the CDR3, the DNA is TGCGCCAGCAGCTCATCATCAGGGGGCGCGACGAACACTGAAGCTTTCTTT. This gives the protein CASSSSSGGATNTEAFF. This chain uses TRBV5-1 with TRBJ1-1; 8 bases agree with TRBD1. The ends lost 3 bases at V and 1 base at J; junction bases unmatched: 11. Germline values: CDR1 SGHRS, CDR2 YFSETQ. The CDR3 runs 17 residues.

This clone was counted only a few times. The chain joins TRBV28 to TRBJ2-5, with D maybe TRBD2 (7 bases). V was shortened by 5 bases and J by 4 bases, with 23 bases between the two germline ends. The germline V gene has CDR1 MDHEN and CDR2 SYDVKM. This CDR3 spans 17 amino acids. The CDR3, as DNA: TGTGCCAGCAGTCCCTTCGTGGGGGGGCTCTTCGGAGAGACCCAGTACTTC. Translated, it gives CASSPFVGGLFGETQYF.

The DNA of the CDR3 is TGTGCCAGCAGCTTGGTGGGGGTACTTACCGGTTACAATGAGCAGTTCTTC. Translation: CASSLVGVLTGYNEQFF. The V gene is TRBV5-8, the J gene TRBJ2-1; D is perhaps TRBD1 or TRBD2 (5 bases each). V was shortened by 0 bases and J by 4 bases, with 17 bases between the two germline ends. Per germline, CDR1 SGHTS and CDR2 YDEGEE. This CDR3 region has 17 residues.